This TCR beta chain was sequenced in a study of shared clonotypes between healthy human individuals. Study-level findings and limits: An expected dependence of interdonor clonotype sharing on sequencing depth was noted. Represented genetic and exposure-history diversity was restricted by having few donors. Across subsets, estimated richness was generally greater for naive than for memory populations.

From germline, CDR1 is SQVTM and CDR2 ANQGSEA. V lost 8 bases, J lost 0 bases, and 17 bases lay in between. The CDR3 has 14 amino acids. Concerning this clone: Its antigen is unidentified.

The assay was immunoSEQ multiplex PCR, and TCRdb's table has in-frame clones only and misses some. The table records around 1,000,000 clones, 77% of them present only once. The sequence derives from a man younger than 30 in good health. Some clones in this sample may be carry-over from other donors' samples. This chain joins TRBV29-1 and TRBJ2-7; TRBD2 might be the D (6 bases). Specimen: memory CD4+ T cells from PBMCs. Subset here: CD45RA-negative fraction. This CDR3 is CSSKGGDGSYEQYF. As DNA, the CDR3 is TGCAGCTCAAAGGGCGGGGATGGCTCCTACGAGCAGTACTTC.